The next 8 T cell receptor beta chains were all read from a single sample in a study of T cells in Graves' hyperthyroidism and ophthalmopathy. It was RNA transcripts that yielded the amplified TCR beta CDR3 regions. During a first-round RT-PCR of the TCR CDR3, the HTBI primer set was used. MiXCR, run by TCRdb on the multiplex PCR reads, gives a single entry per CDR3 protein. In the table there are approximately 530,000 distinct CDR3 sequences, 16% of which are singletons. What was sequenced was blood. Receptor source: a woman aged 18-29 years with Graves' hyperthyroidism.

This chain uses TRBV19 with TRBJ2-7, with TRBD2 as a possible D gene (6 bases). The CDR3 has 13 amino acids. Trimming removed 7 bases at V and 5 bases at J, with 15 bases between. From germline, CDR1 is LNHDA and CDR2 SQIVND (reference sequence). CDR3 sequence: CASTPEGRNEQYF. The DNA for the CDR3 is TGTGCCAGTACCCCGGAGGGACGCAACGAGCAGTACTTC.

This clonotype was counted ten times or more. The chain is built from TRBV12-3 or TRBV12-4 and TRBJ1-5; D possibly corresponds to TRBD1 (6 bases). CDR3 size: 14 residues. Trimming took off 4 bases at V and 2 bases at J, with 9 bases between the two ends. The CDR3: CASSWAGGNQPQHF. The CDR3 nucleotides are TGTGCCAGCAGTTGGGCAGGGGGCAATCAGCCCCAGCATTTT.

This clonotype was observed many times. The CDR3 spells CASSLTGNQPQHF. The CDR3 DNA is TGTGCCAGCAGTTTGACAGGGAATCAGCCCCAGCATTTT. The rearrangement uses TRBV13 and TRBJ1-5, with 7 bases identical to TRBD1. The germline gives CDR1 PRHDT, CDR2 FYEKMQ (reference sequence). The CDR3 has 13 residues. V lost 6 bases, J lost 4 bases, and 3 bases stayed unmatched. The full variable domain, completed using reference TRBV13 and TRBJ1-5, is AAGVIQSPRHLIKEKRETATLKCYPIPRHDTVYWYQQGPGQDPQFLISFYEKMQSDKGSIPDRFSAQQFSDYHSELNMSSLELGDSALYFCASSLTGNQPQHFGDGTRLSIL.

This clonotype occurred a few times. This CDR3 is CASSGLQGSGELFF. CDR3 nucleotide sequence: TGTGCCAGCAGCGGTCTACAGGGGTCCGGGGAGCTGTTTTTT. The genes are TRBV25-1 and TRBJ2-2; 7 bases match TRBD1. The V and J ends lost 6 bases and 6 bases, in that order; junction bases with no gene match: 7. There are 14 residues in the CDR3. The germline gives CDR1 MGHDK, CDR2 SYGVNS.

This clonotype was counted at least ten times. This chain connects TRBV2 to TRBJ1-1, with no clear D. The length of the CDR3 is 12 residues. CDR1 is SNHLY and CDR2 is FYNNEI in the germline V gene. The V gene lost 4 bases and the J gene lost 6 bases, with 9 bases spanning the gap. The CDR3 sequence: CASSAGIPEAFF. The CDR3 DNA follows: TGTGCCAGCAGTGCGGGGATCCCTGAAGCTTTCTTT. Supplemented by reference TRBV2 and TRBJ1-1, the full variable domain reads EPEVTQTPSHQVTQMGQEVILRCVPISNHLYFYWYRQILGQKVEFLVSFYNNEISEKSEIFDDQFSVERPDGSNFTLKIRSTKLEDSAMYFCASSAGIPEAFFGQGTRLTVV.

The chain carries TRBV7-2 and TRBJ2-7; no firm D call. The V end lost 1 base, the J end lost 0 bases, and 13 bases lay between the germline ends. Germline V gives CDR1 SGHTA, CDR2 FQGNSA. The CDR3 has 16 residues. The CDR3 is CASSLGSTGSSYEQYF. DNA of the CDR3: TGTGCCAGCAGCTTAGGTTCGACTGGAAGCTCCTACGAGCAGTACTTC.

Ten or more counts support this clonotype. The CDR3 nucleotides are TGTGCCAGCAGTTTAGCGGGAGTTACCGGGGAGCTGTTTTTT. It encodes CASSLAGVTGELFF. The chain joins TRBV28 to TRBJ2-2; TRBD2 matches 7 bases. After removal of 2 bases from V and 5 bases from J, the junction contained 2 bases not matched to a gene. The CDR3 length is 14 residues. Looked up from germline, CDR1 is MDHEN and CDR2 is SYDVKM.

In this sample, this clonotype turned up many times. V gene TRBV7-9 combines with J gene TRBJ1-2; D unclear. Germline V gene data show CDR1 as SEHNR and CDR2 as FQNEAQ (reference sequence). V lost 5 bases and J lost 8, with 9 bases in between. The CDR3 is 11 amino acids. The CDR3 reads CASSDESGYTF. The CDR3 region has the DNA TGTGCCAGCAGCGATGAATCGGGCTACACCTTC.